The 18 T cell receptor beta chains below were found in one sample sequenced in a study of graft-versus-host responses after intestinal transplantation. Clones were read by immunoSEQ multiplex PCR, and TCRdb kept only the in-frame ones, dropping some. Seen here are some 85,000 clones, about nine tenths observed once, and the top ten hold around 8%. Their target antigens are unknown. The starting material was unstimulated CD8+ T cells sorted from spleen or lymph node cells, obtained before transplant. The receptors stem from a human donor who was the organ donor for an intestinal transplant.

The chain employs TRBV28 and TRBJ1-4; a weak D match, TRBD1 (6 bases). Deletions cut 7 bases from V and 8 bases from J, with 26 bases between. Germline-derived CDR1 and CDR2 are MDHEN and SYDVKM. The CDR3 length is 17 residues. CDR3 bases: TGTGCCAGCACCGACTATACCGGGACACCTTATGGGGAAAAACTGTTTTTT. It encodes CASTDYTGTPYGEKLFF.

In its sample, this clone was seen once. The genes are TRBV6-1 and TRBJ1-2; D possibly corresponds to TRBD1 (6 bases). This CDR3 is built from 15 residues. The V gene's germline CDR1 is MNHNS and CDR2 SASEGT. With 4 bases removed from V and 6 bases from J, the gap between germline ends came to 18 bases. The CDR3 reads CASSGSTGLGDGYTF. Written as DNA, the CDR3 is TGTGCCAGCAGTGGATCAACAGGGTTAGGCGATGGCTACACCTTC.

The genes are TRBV7-8 and TRBJ2-3; D is ambiguous. The ends were cut back, 5 bases at V and 6 bases at J, with 15 bases in the middle. CDR3 length equals 14 residues. Germline assignment: CDR1 SGHVS and CDR2 FQNEAQ. In DNA, the CDR3 is TGTGCCAGCAGCGGTCCTTTTCTAACGGATACGCAGTATTTT. Its translation is CASSGPFLTDTQYF.

This chain links TRBV13 with TRBJ2-7; 10 nucleotides agree with TRBD1. The germline gives CDR1 PRHDT, CDR2 FYEKMQ (reference sequence). With V trimmed by 6 bases and J by 7 bases, 9 bases remained unmatched. This CDR3 contains 14 residues. The CDR3 DNA reads TGTGCCAGCAGAGAAGGGACAGGGGAGGGAGAGCAGTACTTC. It yields the protein CASREGTGEGEQYF.

V usage is TRBV7-9 and J usage is TRBJ2-2; D not certain. CDR3 length: 12 amino acids. Germline V gene lookup returns CDR1 SEHNR and CDR2 FQNEAQ (reference sequence). Between the trimmed V and J ends, which lost 5 bases and 3 bases, there was a span of 4 bases. DNA for the CDR3: TGTGCCAGCAGCATTGACACCGGGGAGCTGTTTTTT. Protein sequence: CASSIDTGELFF.

CDR3 coding DNA: TGCGCCAGCAGCCAAGAAGGGGCGGGTGATAATTCACCCCTCCACTTT. Translated: CASSQEGAGDNSPLHF. V and J are TRBV4-1 and TRBJ1-6, with D possibly matching TRBD1 (5 bases). From germline, CDR1 is MGHRA and CDR2 YSYEKL. CDR3 size: 16 residues. V was shortened by 0 bases and J by 5 bases, with 11 bases between the two germline ends.

J is TRBJ2-7 and V is TRBV28; 7 bases are shared with TRBD1. Germline values: CDR1 MDHEN, CDR2 SYDVKM. V lost 5 bases, J lost 2 bases, and 9 bases stayed unmatched. This CDR3 region has 15 residues. DNA of the CDR3: TGTGCCAGCAGTGCCCGACACAGGGGCCCCTACGAGCAGTACTTC. Translating gives CASSARHRGPYEQYF. Together with reference TRBV28 and TRBJ2-7, the CDR3 gives the full variable domain: DVKVTQSSRYLVKRTGEKVFLECVQDMDHENMFWYRQDPGLGLRLIYFSYDVKMKEKGDIPEGYSVSREKKERFSLILESASTNQTSMYLCASSARHRGPYEQYFGPGTRLTVT.

The chain recombines TRBV29-1 with TRBJ1-1, with a possible D match to TRBD1 (5 bases). The CDR3 has 14 residues. In germline, CDR1 is SQVTM, CDR2 ANQGSEA. Trimming shortened V by 3 bases and J by 7 bases, and 18 bases separated the two germline ends. In DNA, the CDR3 is TGCAGCGTTGATGGCCAAGCGGGACGCTTTGAAGCTTTCTTT. As protein: CSVDGQAGRFEAFF.

This rearrangement joins TRBV6-5 to TRBJ1-5; D call uncertain. The CDR3 sequence is 13 residues long. Trimming pared 4 bases from V and 6 bases from J, leaving 10 bases between. Per the germline V gene, CDR1 is MNHEY and CDR2 is SVGAGI. The CDR3 loop is CASSSNAGQPQHF. CDR3 bases: TGTGCCAGCAGTTCAAACGCAGGTCAGCCCCAGCATTTT.

V and J are TRBV9 and TRBJ2-2, with TRBD1 matching over 9 bases. Germline V gene lookup returns CDR1 SGDLS and CDR2 YYNGEE. The junction had 5 bases not matched to a gene; V was cut back by 3 bases and J by 5 bases. This CDR3 contains 15 residues. CDR3 in amino acids: CASSAGTGWTGELFF. CDR3 sequence (DNA): TGTGCCAGCAGCGCAGGGACAGGGTGGACCGGGGAGCTGTTTTTT.

The V and J genes are TRBV19 and TRBJ2-1, with 7 nucleotides matching TRBD2. With V trimmed by 3 bases and J by 2 bases, 10 bases remained unmatched. CDR1 and CDR2 (germline): LNHDA, SQIVND (reference sequence). The CDR3 length is 17 residues. This CDR3 is CASSMGGWGSAYNEQFF. CDR3 in DNA: TGTGCCAGTAGTATGGGGGGGTGGGGGAGTGCCTACAATGAGCAGTTCTTC.

The rearrangement joins TRBV15 to TRBJ1-5, with D unresolved. Germline V lookup: CDR1 LNHNV, CDR2 YYDKDF (reference sequence). The CDR3 spans 16 residues. Trimming left V 1 base short and J 7 bases short, with 17 bases between. CDR3 nucleotide sequence: TGTGCCACCAGCAGAGGTGATGCAGGAGAGATACAGCCCCAGCATTTT. It is translated as CATSRGDAGEIQPQHF.

V and J are TRBV4-1 and TRBJ1-5; D is perhaps TRBD1 (5 bases). V was cut by 0 bases and J by 1 base, with 16 bases left in between. This CDR3 comprises 18 residues. The V gene's germline CDR1 is MGHRA and CDR2 YSYEKL. CDR3 sequence (DNA): TGCGCCAGCAGCCAAGAGCTGGGACCCGGGGCAAGCAATCAGCCCCAGCATTTT. Translating gives CASSQELGPGASNQPQHF.

This clone is a singleton in its sample. J is TRBJ2-1 and V is TRBV19; maybe TRBD2 (6 bases). V was cut by 4 bases and J by 4 bases, with 20 bases left in between. The CDR3 length is 17 residues. Germline V CDR1 and CDR2: LNHDA, SQIVND (reference sequence). The CDR3 sequence: CASSTGRIIGWYNEQFF. CDR3 in DNA: TGTGCCAGTAGTACGGGGAGGATCATCGGGTGGTACAATGAGCAGTTCTTC.

This clone is medium-sized within its sample. Other DNA sequences in this specimen translate into the identical CDR3. The J gene is TRBJ2-1, the V gene TRBV2; no firm D call. The CDR3 is 15 residues long. Germline CDR1 is SNHLY and CDR2 is FYNNEI. V lost 4 bases and J 0 bases, leaving 10 bases between the germline ends. The CDR3 nucleotides are TGTGCCAGCAGTGGTGGGGTAAACTCCTACAATGAGCAGTTCTTC. Translated: CASSGGVNSYNEQFF.

This chain connects TRBV11-2 to TRBJ1-1; 7 nucleotides match TRBD1. V was clipped by 7 bases and J by 5 bases; unmatched bases: 13. The CDR3 length is 15 residues. The germline V gene encodes CDR1 SGHAT and CDR2 FQNNGV. The CDR3 DNA follows: TGTGCCAGCACCCTAGACAAGACAGGGCAAACTGAAGCTTTCTTT. As protein: CASTLDKTGQTEAFF.

The rearrangement joins TRBV6-5 to TRBJ2-1, with 14 bases matching TRBD2. This CDR3 comprises 14 residues. The germline V gene has CDR1 MNHEY and CDR2 SVGAGI. The J segment lost 6 bases and the V segment lost 5 bases, leaving 0 bases of the junction unmatched. CDR3 in DNA: TGTGCCAGCAGTGGACTAGCGGGGGGCAATGAGCAGTTCTTC. Protein product: CASSGLAGGNEQFF.

The chain has TRBV9 and TRBJ2-5; TRBD2 matches 11 bases. V lost 0 bases to trimming and J lost 4 bases; unmatched junction nucleotides: 2. This CDR3 region has 15 residues. CDR1 and CDR2 (germline): SGDLS, YYNGEE. CDR3 sequence: CASSVVAGGAETQYF. In DNA, the CDR3 is TGTGCCAGCAGCGTAGTAGCGGGGGGGGCAGAGACCCAGTACTTC. Complete variable domain (other parts from reference TRBV9 and TRBJ2-5): DSGVTQTPKHLITATGQRVTLRCSPRSGDLSVYWYQQSLDQGLQFLIQYYNGEERAKGNILERFSAQQFPDLHSELNLSSLELGDSALYFCASSVVAGGAETQYFGPGTRLLVL.